This is a list of T cell receptor beta chains from one sample in a study of blood T cell repertoires in COVID-19. The assay was immunoSEQ multiplex PCR, and TCRdb's table has in-frame clones only and misses some. The sample has roughly 110,000 clones, approximately 88% seen once. The sequenced sample was peripheral blood. The receptor source for this set is an older woman with acute or convalescent COVID-19. Both conserved end residues are part of each CDR3. The order of the fields is D gene, J gene, V gene, clone size, CDR3 DNA, CDR3 protein. The D gene is left open where the match is weak. Clone size, where shown, is once, few, many, or a class for clones that have expanded.

TRBD1,TRBJ2-1,TRBV7-3,-,TGTGCCAGCAGCCTTCGTCCGGGACAGGGGGTAAGGGAGCAGTTCTTC,CASSLRPGQGVREQFF
-,TRBJ2-7,TRBV5-1,-,TGCGCCAGCAGCTCCGGGAGCCTTTACGAGCAGTACTTC,CASSSGSLYEQYF
-,TRBJ1-4,TRBV10-3,few,TGTGCCATCAGTGAGTCTGGGGGGGGAGATGAAAAACTGTTTTTT,CAISESGGGDEKLFF
-,TRBJ2-5,TRBV19,-,TGTGCCAGTACCCCGACCGGACACATCCAAGAGACCCAGTACTTC,CASTPTGHIQETQYF
TRBD1,TRBJ2-2,TRBV5-6,-,TGTGCCAGCAGCCCAGGACAGGGAATCACCGGGGAGCTGTTTTTT,CASSPGQGITGELFF
-,TRBJ2-7,TRBV5-6,-,TGTGCCAGCAGCTTGGTGGGCGTCCACGAGCAGTACTTC,CASSLVGVHEQYF
TRBD2,TRBJ2-5,TRBV3-1/TRBV3-2,few,TGTGCCAGCAGCCCAGCGGGGGAAGAGACCCAGTACTTC,CASSPAGEETQYF
TRBD1,TRBJ1-1,TRBV2,-,TGTGCCAGCAGGGAGAGGATGACAGGGTCCACTGAAGCTTTCTTT,CASRERMTGSTEAFF
-,TRBJ1-6,TRBV9,-,TGTGCCAGCAGCGTAGACAGCCTTAATTCACCCCTCCACTTT,CASSVDSLNSPLHF
-,TRBJ2-1,TRBV10-3,-,TGTGCCATCAGTGAAAGGGGTCGGACCTACAATGAGCAGTTCTTC,CAISERGRTYNEQFF
-,TRBJ1-2,TRBV28,-,TGTGCCAGCAGGAATACTCGGGGGGTGGGCTATGGCTACACCTTC,CASRNTRGVGYGYTF
TRBD2,TRBJ2-3,TRBV7-9,-,TGTGCCAGCAGCTTATCTAGCGGGGGCCTCACAGATACGCAGTATTTT,CASSLSSGGLTDTQYF
-,TRBJ1-1,TRBV19,-,TGTGCCAGTAGTTCGGGACTGCCTAACACTGAAGCTTTCTTT,CASSSGLPNTEAFF
TRBD2,TRBJ2-1,TRBV27,-,TGTGCCAGCAGTTTCGCCGTGACTAGCGGGAGTTCCGATGAGCAGTTCTTC,CASSFAVTSGSSDEQFF
-,TRBJ1-2,TRBV29-1,-,TGCAGCGTTGAAGGGCCATTCTTC,CSVEGPFF
TRBD1,TRBJ2-7,TRBV28,-,TGTGCCAGCAGTTCCCCTTTGCCAGGGGGCGTGGGCGAGCAGTACTTC,CASSSPLPGGVGEQYF
-,TRBJ1-1,TRBV18,many,TGTGCCAGCTCCCTCGGGGGGGACACTGAAGCTTTCTTT,CASSLGGDTEAFF
-,TRBJ1-5,TRBV6-6,-,TGTGCCAGCAGTTACTCCCCGGGGGATTATCAGCCCCAGCATTTT,CASSYSPGDYQPQHF
TRBD1,TRBJ2-7,TRBV6-6,-,TGTGCCAGCAGCAAGGGACAGGGCGAGCAGTACTTC,CASSKGQGEQYF
-,TRBJ2-1,TRBV29-1,-,TGCAGCGTTGGTCTCACGGGGAATGAGCAGTTCTTC,CSVGLTGNEQFF
-,TRBJ2-5,TRBV28,-,TGTGCCAGCAGTTTACCGGTAGAGACCCAGTACTTC,CASSLPVETQYF
-,TRBJ2-1,TRBV6-5,-,TGTGCCAGCAGTTACTTAACTAGCCAGAACTCGAATGAGCAGTTCTTC,CASSYLTSQNSNEQFF
TRBD2,TRBJ2-7,TRBV7-2,-,TGTGCCAGCAGCCTTAGCGGGGGGGATTCCTACGAGCAGTACTTC,CASSLSGGDSYEQYF
-,TRBJ1-6,TRBV5-1,-,TGCGCCAGCAGCTTGAGCACTCGAACTATTAGTTCACCCCTCCACTTT,CASSLSTRTISSPLHF
-,TRBJ2-1,TRBV5-4,-,TGTGCCAGCAGCTCGCCCAGGGTCCAGGGCTCCAATGAGCAGTTCTTC,CASSSPRVQGSNEQFF
TRBD2,TRBJ2-4,TRBV11-2,-,TGTGCCAGCAGCTTGGGTACGAATCCTAGCGGGAGGGCCGGAAACATTCAGTACTTC,CASSLGTNPSGRAGNIQYF
TRBD1,TRBJ2-7,TRBV28,-,TGTGCCAGCAGTTCCCCACTCGGGACAGGCTCCGAGCAGTACTTC,CASSSPLGTGSEQYF
TRBD1,TRBJ2-3,TRBV2,-,TGTGCCAGCATATTGGACAGGGGCACAGATACGCAGTATTTT,CASILDRGTDTQYF
TRBD2,TRBJ2-1,TRBV7-2,-,TGTGCCAGCAGCTTACATAGCGGGGAGGCTTACAATGAGCAGTTCTTC,CASSLHSGEAYNEQFF
-,TRBJ1-2,TRBV6-1,once,TGTGCCAGCAGTGAATTTTCAATCAACTATGGCTACACCTTC,CASSEFSINYGYTF
-,TRBJ1-6,TRBV2,-,TGTGCCAGCAAAAGTCGAGCGTATTATTCACCCCTCCACTTT,CASKSRAYYSPLHF
-,TRBJ1-1,TRBV3-1/TRBV3-2,-,TGTGCCAGCAGCCAAGTGAGGAACACTGAAGCTTTCTTT,CASSQVRNTEAFF
TRBD1,TRBJ2-7,TRBV6-6,-,TGTGCCAGCAGTTACACCCCGGGACAGGGCCTCTACGAGCAGTACTTC,CASSYTPGQGLYEQYF
-,TRBJ2-6,TRBV7-3,-,TGTGCCAGCAGCCCCGGTGGAGGTAGCTCTGGGGCCAACGTCCTGACTTTC,CASSPGGGSSGANVLTF
TRBD2,TRBJ2-1,TRBV4-2,-,TGTGCCAGCAGCCAACAACTAGCGGGCATAAGCTCCTACAATGAGCAGTTCTTC,CASSQQLAGISSYNEQFF
TRBD2,TRBJ2-1,TRBV5-1,-,TGCGCCAGCAGCTTGGGCCTACTAGCGGACTACAATGAGCAGTTCTTC,CASSLGLLADYNEQFF
-,TRBJ1-1,TRBV9,-,TGTGCCAGCAGCGCACGAGGGGGGAACACTGAAGCTTTCTTT,CASSARGGNTEAFF
-,TRBJ2-3,TRBV3-1/TRBV3-2,-,TGTGCCAGCAGCCAAGATGGTGTGGGGCTGACAGATACGCAGTATTTT,CASSQDGVGLTDTQYF
-,TRBJ1-1,TRBV4-2,-,TGTGCCAGCAGCCCCTGGGGGGGATTGAACACTGAAGCTTTCTTT,CASSPWGGLNTEAFF
-,TRBJ2-7,TRBV4-1,few,TGCGCCAGCAGCCTCGTGCTGGGGACTTACTCCTACGAGCAGTACTTC,CASSLVLGTYSYEQYF
TRBD2,TRBJ2-1,TRBV7-6,-,TGTGCCAGCAGCTCCCTAGCGGGAGTCTCCTACAATGAGCAGTTCTTC,CASSSLAGVSYNEQFF
TRBD2,TRBJ2-2,TRBV10-2,-,TGCGCCAGCAGTGACTTAGCGGGTCCGAACACCGGGGAGCTGTTTTTT,CASSDLAGPNTGELFF
TRBD1,TRBJ1-2,TRBV6-5,-,TGTGCCAGCAGTTACTCATCAGGGGGCAACTATGGCTACACCTTC,CASSYSSGGNYGYTF
-,TRBJ1-5,TRBV12-5,-,TGTGCTAGTGGTTTGGTAATCTCGGGTCAGCCCCAGCATTTT,CASGLVISGQPQHF
TRBD1,TRBJ1-2,TRBV29-1,-,TGCAGCGTTGGCGTCGGACAGGGGGCGGGAGATGGCTACACCTTC,CSVGVGQGAGDGYTF
TRBD2,TRBJ2-2,TRBV5-6,few,TGTGCCAGCAGCTTCTCCGCGGGAGGAGGCGCCGGGGAGCTGTTTTTT,CASSFSAGGGAGELFF
-,TRBJ1-1,TRBV27,-,TGTGCCAGCAGCAGTTGGGGCATGAACACTGAAGCTTTCTTT,CASSSWGMNTEAFF
TRBD1,TRBJ2-7,TRBV14,once,TGTGCCAGCAGCCGCGGGACAGGCGCCTACGAGCAGTACTTC,CASSRGTGAYEQYF
TRBD2,TRBJ2-7,TRBV11-2,-,TGTGCCAGCAGCCCGCCTAGCGGGGGGGCGAACGAGCAGTACTTC,CASSPPSGGANEQYF
-,TRBJ1-1,TRBV19,-,TGTGCCAGTAGTATAGAGGTGGGCCGGATGAACACTGAAGCTTTCTTT,CASSIEVGRMNTEAFF
-,TRBJ1-5,TRBV6-1,-,TGTGCCAGCAGTGAAGGCATCGGCAGGGCTAGCAATCAGCCCCAGCATTTT,CASSEGIGRASNQPQHF
-,TRBJ1-5,TRBV6-5,-,TGTGCCAGCGCCTTGAGTTCCTCCAATCAGCCCCAGCATTTT,CASALSSSNQPQHF
TRBD1,TRBJ2-7,TRBV5-1,few,TGCGCCAGCAGCTGGGGACAGGGGGGCTACGAGCAGTACTTC,CASSWGQGGYEQYF
TRBD1,TRBJ1-6,TRBV4-1,-,TGCGCCAGCAGCCGTCGGGACAGGGGGGAAAATTCACCCCTCCACTTT,CASSRRDRGENSPLHF
TRBD2,TRBJ2-1,TRBV9,-,TGTGCCAGCAGCGTAGATCGCGGGAGCTCCTACAATGAGCAGTTCTTC,CASSVDRGSSYNEQFF
TRBD1,TRBJ2-7,TRBV7-3,-,TGTGCCAGCAGCCCCGGGACAGGGAAGTACGAGCAGTACTTC,CASSPGTGKYEQYF
TRBD1,TRBJ2-7,TRBV6-5,-,TGTGCCAGCAGTTACTCGGGACAGGGGGCTACCGAGCAGTACTTC,CASSYSGQGATEQYF
TRBD1,TRBJ1-4,TRBV28,-,TGTGCCAGCAAGAGGCAGGGGGCAACTAATGAAAAACTGTTTTTT,CASKRQGATNEKLFF
-,TRBJ2-2,TRBV27,-,TGTGCCAGCAGTTCCTATCGGCGTTCGGTAGCTTTAACCGGGGAGCTGTTTTTT,CASSSYRRSVALTGELFF
TRBD2,TRBJ2-2,TRBV5-1,-,TGCGCCAGCAGCTTGTGGGCTAGCGGGAACACCGGGGAGCTGTTTTTT,CASSLWASGNTGELFF